This T cell receptor beta chain is drawn from a study of control samples from healthy donors and cancer patients. The repertoire was sequenced with immunoSEQ multiplex PCR; TCRdb's copy has only in-frame clones and lacks some. The data show 90,000 to 100,000 clones, approximately 84% seen once. With 0 bases clipped from V and 0 bases from J, the junction kept 4 bases outside the gene matches. CDR3 length: 16 residues. Germline V gene sequence: CDR1 MNHEY, CDR2 SVGAGI. The genes are TRBV6-5 and TRBJ2-7; the match to TRBD2 covers 8 bases. The sample was PBMCs. This receptor was taken from a man between 65 and 85 years old with lung cancer. The CDR3 spells CASSYSITSGSYEQYF. The CDR3 bases are TGTGCCAGCAGTTACTCGATCACTAGCGGCTCCTACGAGCAGTACTTC.